This TCR beta chain was recorded in a study of blood T cell repertoires in COVID-19. V was pared by 4 bases and J by 2 bases, with 6 bases between. Germline lookup yields CDR1 SGHAT and CDR2 FQNNGV. The CDR3 is 12 residues long. Profiled with immunoSEQ multiplex PCR; TCRdb holds only in-frame clones, not every one. The sample contains about 190,000 clones, about 86% of which appear only once. The V gene is TRBV11-2, the J gene TRBJ2-7, with D possibly TRBD2 on 6 matching bases. Sequenced: peripheral blood. The TCR sequence derives from a woman between 65 and 79 years old with COVID-19, enrolled during active disease. In nucleotides, the CDR3 is TGTGCCAGCAGCTGGGGGGCCTACGAGCAGTACTTC. Residues: CASSWGAYEQYF.